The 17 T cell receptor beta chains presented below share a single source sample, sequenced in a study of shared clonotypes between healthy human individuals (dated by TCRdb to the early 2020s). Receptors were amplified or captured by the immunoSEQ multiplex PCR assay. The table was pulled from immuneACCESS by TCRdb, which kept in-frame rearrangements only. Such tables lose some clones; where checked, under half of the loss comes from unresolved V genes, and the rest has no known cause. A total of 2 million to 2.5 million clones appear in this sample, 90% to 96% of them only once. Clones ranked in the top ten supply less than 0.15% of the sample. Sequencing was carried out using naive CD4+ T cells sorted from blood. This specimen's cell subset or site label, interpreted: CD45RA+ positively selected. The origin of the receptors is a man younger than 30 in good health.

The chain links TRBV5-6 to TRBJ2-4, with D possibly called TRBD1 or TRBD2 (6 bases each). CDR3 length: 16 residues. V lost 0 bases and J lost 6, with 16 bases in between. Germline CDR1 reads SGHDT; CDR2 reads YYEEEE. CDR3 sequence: CASSLAGWGARNIQYF. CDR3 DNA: TGTGCCAGCAGCTTGGCCGGCTGGGGGGCAAGAAACATTCAGTACTTC.

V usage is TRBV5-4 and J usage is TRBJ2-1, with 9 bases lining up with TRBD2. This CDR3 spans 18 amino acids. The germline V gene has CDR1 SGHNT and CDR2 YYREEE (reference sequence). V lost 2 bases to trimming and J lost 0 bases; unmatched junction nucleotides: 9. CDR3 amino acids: CASSFGSGSSSSYNEQFF. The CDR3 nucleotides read TGTGCCAGCAGCTTTGGTAGCGGGAGTAGTTCCTCCTACAATGAGCAGTTCTTC.

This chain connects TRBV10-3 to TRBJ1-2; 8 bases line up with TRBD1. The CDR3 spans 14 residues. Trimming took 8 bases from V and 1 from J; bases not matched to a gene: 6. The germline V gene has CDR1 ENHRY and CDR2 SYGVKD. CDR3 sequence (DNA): TGTGCCATCGCATTACAGGGGGGTAACTATGGCTACACCTTC. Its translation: CAIALQGGNYGYTF.

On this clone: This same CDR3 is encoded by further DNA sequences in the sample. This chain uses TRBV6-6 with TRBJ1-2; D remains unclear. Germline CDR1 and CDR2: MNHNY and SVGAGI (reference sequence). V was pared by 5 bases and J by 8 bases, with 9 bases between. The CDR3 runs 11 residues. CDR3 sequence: CASSTKAGYTF. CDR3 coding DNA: TGTGCCAGCAGTACTAAGGCCGGCTACACCTTC.

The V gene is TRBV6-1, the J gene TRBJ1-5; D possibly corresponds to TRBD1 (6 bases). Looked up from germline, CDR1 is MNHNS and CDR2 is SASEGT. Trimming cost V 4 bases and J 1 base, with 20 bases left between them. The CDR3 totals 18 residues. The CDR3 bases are TGTGCCAGCAGTGGGCGGGACACCTTTTCCGGGAGCAATCAGCCCCAGCATTTT. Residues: CASSGRDTFSGSNQPQHF.

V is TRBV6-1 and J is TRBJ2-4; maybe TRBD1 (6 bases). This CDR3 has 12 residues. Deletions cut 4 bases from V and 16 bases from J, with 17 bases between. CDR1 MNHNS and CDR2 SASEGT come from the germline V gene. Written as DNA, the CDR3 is TGTGCCAGCAGTGCGAACAGGGTTACGAACTACTTC. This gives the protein CASSANRVTNYF.

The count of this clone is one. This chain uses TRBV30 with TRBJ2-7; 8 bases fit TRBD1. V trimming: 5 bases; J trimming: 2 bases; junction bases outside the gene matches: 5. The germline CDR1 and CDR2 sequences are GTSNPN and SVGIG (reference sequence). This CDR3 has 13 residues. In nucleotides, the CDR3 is TGTGCCTGGGGGGACAGGCGAGCCTACGAGCAGTACTTC. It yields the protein CAWGDRRAYEQYF.

The CDR3 loop is CATSDRGLDYGYTF. The CDR3 coding sequence is TGTGCCACCTCCGACAGGGGGCTCGACTATGGCTACACCTTC. The J gene is TRBJ1-2, the V gene TRBV6-5; 10 bases are shared with TRBD1. V gave up 10 bases and J gave up 3 bases; unmatched junction bases: 8. Looked up from germline, CDR1 is MNHEY and CDR2 is SVGAGI. The CDR3 has 14 amino acids.

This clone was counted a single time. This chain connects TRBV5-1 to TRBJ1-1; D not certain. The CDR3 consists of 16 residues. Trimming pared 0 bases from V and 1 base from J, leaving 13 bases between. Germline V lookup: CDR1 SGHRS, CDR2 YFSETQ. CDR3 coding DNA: TGCGCCAGCAGCTTGGATGAGAACTCGCCGAACACTGAAGCTTTCTTT. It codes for CASSLDENSPNTEAFF.

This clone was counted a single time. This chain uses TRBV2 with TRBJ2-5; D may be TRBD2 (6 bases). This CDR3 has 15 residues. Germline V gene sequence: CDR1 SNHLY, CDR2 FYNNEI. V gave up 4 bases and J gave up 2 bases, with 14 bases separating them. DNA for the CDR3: TGTGCCAGCAGTGTTATTTCAGGAGGGCAAGAGACCCAGTACTTC. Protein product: CASSVISGGQETQYF.

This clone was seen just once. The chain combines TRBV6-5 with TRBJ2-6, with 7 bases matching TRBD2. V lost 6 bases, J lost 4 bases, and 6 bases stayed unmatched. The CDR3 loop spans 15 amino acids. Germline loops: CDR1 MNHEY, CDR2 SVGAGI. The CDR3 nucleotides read TGTGCCAGCAGCCTCCAGGGAGGGGGGGCCAACGTCCTGACTTTC. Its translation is CASSLQGGGANVLTF.

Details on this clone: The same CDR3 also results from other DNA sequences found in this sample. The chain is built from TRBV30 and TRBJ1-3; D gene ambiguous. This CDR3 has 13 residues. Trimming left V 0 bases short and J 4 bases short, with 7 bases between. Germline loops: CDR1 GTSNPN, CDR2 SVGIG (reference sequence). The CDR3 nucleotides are TGTGCCTGGAGTGTAACGGGAGGAAACACCATATATTTT. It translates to CAWSVTGGNTIYF.

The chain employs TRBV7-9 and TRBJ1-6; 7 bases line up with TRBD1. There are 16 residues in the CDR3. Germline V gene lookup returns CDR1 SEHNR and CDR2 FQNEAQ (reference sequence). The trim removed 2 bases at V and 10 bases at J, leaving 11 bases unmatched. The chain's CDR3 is CASSLNSGQVSSPLHF. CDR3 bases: TGTGCCAGCAGCTTAAATTCTGGACAGGTTTCCTCACCCCTCCACTTT.

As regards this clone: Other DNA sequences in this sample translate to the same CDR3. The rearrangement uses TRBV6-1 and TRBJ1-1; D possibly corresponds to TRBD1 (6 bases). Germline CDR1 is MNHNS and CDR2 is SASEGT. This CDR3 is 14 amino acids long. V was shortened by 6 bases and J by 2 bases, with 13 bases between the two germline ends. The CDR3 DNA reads TGTGCCAGCAGCGAAACAGGGCCTAACACTGAAGCTTTCTTT. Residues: CASSETGPNTEAFF.

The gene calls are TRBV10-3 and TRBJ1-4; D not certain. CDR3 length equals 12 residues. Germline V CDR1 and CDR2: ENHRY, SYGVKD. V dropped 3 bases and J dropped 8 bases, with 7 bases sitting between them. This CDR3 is CAISENAEKLFF. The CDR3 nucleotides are TGTGCCATCAGTGAAAATGCGGAAAAACTGTTTTTT.

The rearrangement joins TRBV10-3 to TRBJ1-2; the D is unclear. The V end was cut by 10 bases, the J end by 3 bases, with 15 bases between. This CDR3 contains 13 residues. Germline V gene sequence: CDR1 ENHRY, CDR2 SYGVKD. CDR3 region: CATTKGLDYGYTF. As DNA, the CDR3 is TGTGCCACGACGAAAGGGCTGGACTATGGCTACACCTTC.

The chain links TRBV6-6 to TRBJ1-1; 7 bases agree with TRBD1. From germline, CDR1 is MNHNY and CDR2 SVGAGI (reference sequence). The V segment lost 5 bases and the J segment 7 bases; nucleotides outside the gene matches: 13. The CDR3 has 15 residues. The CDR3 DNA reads TGTGCCAGCAGTGGGAACGACAGGGCGAACGGTGAAGCTTTCTTT. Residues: CASSGNDRANGEAFF.